These 30 T cell receptor beta chains originate from one sample sequenced in a study of CD8 T cells in Susac syndrome. The RNA input was about 0.45 to 1 ug, and it was reverse transcribed with random hexamers. TCRdb processed the immunoSEQ multiplex PCR reads anew with MiXCR; each CDR3 protein has one entry. The sample shows about 120,000 distinct CDR3 sequences, roughly 94% of them seen only once. Input material: CD8+ T cells from PBMCs. All receptors derive from a human donor with Susac syndrome.

V is TRBV11-2 and J is TRBJ2-5; D might be TRBD1 (5 bases). V lost 4 bases, J lost 2 bases, and 14 bases lay in between. Germline-derived CDR1 and CDR2 are SGHAT and FQNNGV. This CDR3 region has 15 residues. In nucleotides, the CDR3 is TGTGCCAGCAGCTCCCGAGCCAGGGAACAAGAGACCCAGTACTTC. Amino acids: CASSSRAREQETQYF.

CDR3 sequence reads: CASSFGNYEQYF. The DNA for the CDR3 is TGTGCCAGCAGCTTTGGGAACTACGAGCAGTACTTC. The chain carries TRBV7-9 and TRBJ2-7; D not resolved. The V gene's germline CDR1 is SEHNR and CDR2 FQNEAQ (reference sequence). CDR3 length: 12 amino acids. Trimming took 3 bases from V and 3 from J, leaving 6 bases between them.

This chain uses TRBV12-3 or TRBV12-4 with TRBJ2-1; D is undetermined. Trimming stripped 3 bases from V and 9 bases from J, with 9 bases between. The CDR3 extends over 12 amino acids. The CDR3 protein is CASSFQFGEQFF. The CDR3 nucleotides read TGTGCCAGCAGTTTCCAGTTTGGTGAGCAGTTCTTC.

The chain employs TRBV4-1 and TRBJ2-7; TRBD1 might be the D (5 bases). This CDR3 is 15 amino acids long. V was clipped by 3 bases and J by 3 bases, with 15 bases between them. The V gene's germline CDR1 is MGHRA and CDR2 YSYEKL. This CDR3 is CASSQDDSPNYEQYF. The CDR3 DNA is TGCGCCAGCAGCCAGGACGACAGTCCGAACTACGAGCAGTACTTC.

J is TRBJ2-1 and V is TRBV29-1, with D perhaps being TRBD1 or TRBD2 (5 bases each). CDR3 length: 12 residues. The germline V and J ends were trimmed by 7 bases and 6 bases, with 13 bases remaining between them. The germline gives CDR1 SQVTM, CDR2 ANQGSEA. The CDR3, as DNA: TGCAGCGCCTGGCCCGGGGCCAATGAGCAGTTCTTC. Translated, it gives CSAWPGANEQFF.

The CDR3 here is CASSVRQDPNYGYTF. The CDR3 DNA is TGTGCCAGCAGCGTACGGCAGGACCCTAACTATGGCTACACCTTC. This sequence joins TRBV9 and TRBJ1-2; D is unresolved. CDR3 length: 15 amino acids. Germline CDR1 and CDR2: SGDLS and YYNGEE. Trimming took 1 base from V and 0 from J, leaving 10 bases between them.

This clonotype has a handful of counts. V gene TRBV9 combines with J gene TRBJ2-2; D unclear. The CDR3 has 12 amino acids. Germline V lookup: CDR1 SGDLS, CDR2 YYNGEE. Trimming cost V 4 bases and J 4 bases, with 5 bases left between them. The CDR3 DNA follows: TGTGCCAGCAGCCCCATCACCGGGGAGCTGTTTTTT. It codes for CASSPITGELFF. Together with reference TRBV9 and TRBJ2-2, the CDR3 gives the full variable domain: DSGVTQTPKHLITATGQRVTLRCSPRSGDLSVYWYQQSLDQGLQFLIQYYNGEERAKGNILERFSAQQFPDLHSELNLSSLELGDSALYFCASSPITGELFFGEGSRLTVL.

The rearrangement links TRBV20-1 to TRBJ1-2; TRBD1 might be the D (6 bases). Germline V gene data show CDR1 as DFQATT and CDR2 as SNEGSKA (reference sequence). This CDR3 region has 11 residues. V was cut by 6 bases and J by 4 bases, with 9 bases left in between. The CDR3 coding sequence is TGCAGTGCCAAGGACAGCTATGGCTACACCTTC. Translating it yields CSAKDSYGYTF.

This chain links TRBV9 with TRBJ2-1; D might be TRBD1 (6 bases). The CDR3 sequence is 16 residues long. V was cut by 3 bases and J by 5 bases, with 18 bases left in between. Germline-derived CDR1 and CDR2 are SGDLS and YYNGEE. For the CDR3, the DNA is TGTGCCAGCAGCGCGAACAGGGAGACTATGAACAATGAGCAGTTCTTC. Its protein product is CASSANRETMNNEQFF.

The rearrangement links TRBV3-1 to TRBJ1-5; tentative D call: TRBD1 (5 bases). The CDR3 has 15 residues. V was shortened by 0 bases and J by 9 bases, with 15 bases between the two germline ends. CDR1 is LGHDT and CDR2 is YNNKEL in the germline V gene (reference sequence). DNA of the CDR3: TGTGCCAGCAGCCAAGATCTTAGAGAGGGACTGCCCCAGCATTTT. Protein product: CASSQDLREGLPQHF. Supplemented by reference TRBV3-1 and TRBJ1-5, the full variable domain reads DTAVSQTPKYLVTQMGNDKSIKCEQNLGHDTMYWYKQDSKKFLKIMFSYNNKELIINETVPNRFSPKSPDKAHLNLHINSLELGDSAVYFCASSQDLREGLPQHFGDGTRLSIL.

The V call is TRBV27, the J call TRBJ2-1; 7 nucleotides agree with TRBD2. Germline V gene sequence: CDR1 MNHEY, CDR2 SMNVEV (reference sequence). The V and J ends lost 2 bases and 5 bases, in that order; junction bases with no gene match: 3. This CDR3 region has 14 residues. In DNA, the CDR3 is TGTGCCAGCAGTTTAGGCGGGGGACACAATGAGCAGTTCTTC. It encodes CASSLGGGHNEQFF.

CDR3 sequence reads: CASSLWTDSNQPQHF. The DNA for the CDR3 is TGTGCCAGCAGCCTGTGGACGGATAGCAATCAGCCCCAGCATTTT. The rearrangement joins TRBV7-8 to TRBJ1-5; D uncertain. The germline CDR1 and CDR2 sequences are SGHVS and FQNEAQ. The CDR3 covers 15 residues. Trimming left V 5 bases short and J 0 bases short, with 11 bases between.

The chain is built from TRBV9 and TRBJ1-1; D is perhaps TRBD1 (6 bases). V was cut by 2 bases and J by 4 bases, with 12 bases left in between. This CDR3 is built from 14 residues. CDR1 is SGDLS, CDR2 YYNGEE, per germline. DNA of the CDR3: TGTGCCAGCAGCGTTAACAGGGAGGGCACTGAAGCTTTCTTT. Translating gives CASSVNREGTEAFF.

The chain recombines TRBV5-4 with TRBJ2-1; TRBD2 matches 7 bases. The CDR3 runs 14 residues. CDR1 and CDR2 (germline): SGHNT, YYREEE (reference sequence). The trim removed 2 bases at V and 1 base at J, leaving 0 bases unmatched. CDR3 DNA: TGTGCCAGCAGCTTAGCGGGGTCCTACAATGAGCAGTTCTTC. This sequence encodes CASSLAGSYNEQFF.

This chain joins TRBV20-1 and TRBJ2-3; 7 bases match TRBD2. This CDR3 contains 16 residues. In germline, CDR1 is DFQATT, CDR2 SNEGSKA (reference sequence). The trim removed 1 base at V and 2 bases at J, leaving 9 bases unmatched. The CDR3 nucleotides are TGCAGTGCTAGAGTTACCGGGACTACCCACACAGATACGCAGTATTTT. Encoded protein: CSARVTGTTHTDTQYF.

This CDR3 reads CASSASTDTQYF. DNA for the CDR3: TGTGCCAGCAGCGCAAGCACAGATACGCAGTATTTT. The rearrangement uses TRBV9 and TRBJ2-3; D gene ambiguous. Trimming removed 3 bases at V and 0 bases at J, with 2 bases between. This CDR3 is 12 amino acids long. From germline, CDR1 is SGDLS and CDR2 YYNGEE.

The rearrangement joins TRBV12-3 or TRBV12-4 to TRBJ1-5; 8 nucleotides match TRBD1. V gave up 6 bases and J gave up 7 bases; unmatched junction bases: 11. The CDR3 length is 15 residues. The CDR3 loop is CASRDGQGIEQPQHF. The CDR3 DNA reads TGTGCCAGCAGGGACGGACAGGGTATCGAGCAGCCCCAGCATTTT.

The chain has TRBV6-1 and TRBJ1-4; D gene ambiguous. This CDR3 has 11 residues. Trimming stripped 4 bases from V and 8 bases from J, with 5 bases between. In germline, CDR1 is MNHNS, CDR2 SASEGT. The CDR3 DNA reads TGTGCCAGCAGTGCCTTCGAAAAACTGTTTTTT. It encodes CASSAFEKLFF.

The chain combines TRBV5-6 with TRBJ2-7; 9 bases are shared with TRBD2. V trimming: 0 bases; J trimming: 2 bases; junction bases outside the gene matches: 6. The CDR3 is 16 residues long. Germline CDR1 and CDR2: SGHDT and YYEEEE. The CDR3 DNA reads as TGTGCCAGCAGCTTGGAGGGGCGGGGGGGCCCCTACGAGCAGTACTTC. Translated, it gives CASSLEGRGGPYEQYF.

The sample holds one count of this clonotype. The chain joins TRBV9 to TRBJ2-3; D may match TRBD1 or TRBD2 (5 bases each). The germline gives CDR1 SGDLS, CDR2 YYNGEE. The CDR3 has 15 residues. V lost 4 bases and J lost 0, with 12 bases in between. Written as DNA, the CDR3 is TGTGCCAGCAGCTTGGGACGAACTAGCACAGATACGCAGTATTTT. Protein sequence: CASSLGRTSTDTQYF. Using reference TRBV9 and TRBJ2-3 for the parts outside the CDR3, the full variable domain is DSGVTQTPKHLITATGQRVTLRCSPRSGDLSVYWYQQSLDQGLQFLIQYYNGEERAKGNILERFSAQQFPDLHSELNLSSLELGDSALYFCASSLGRTSTDTQYFGPGTRLTVL.

The chain has TRBV2 and TRBJ2-1; 12 positions match TRBD2. Germline CDR1 is SNHLY and CDR2 is FYNNEI. This CDR3 has 15 residues. The junction had 3 bases not matched to a gene; V was cut back by 3 bases and J by 6 bases. DNA for the CDR3: TGTGCCAGCAGTGAGACTAGCGGGGGTGTCAATGAGCAGTTCTTC. Translated: CASSETSGGVNEQFF.

The chain employs TRBV4-2 and TRBJ2-1; TRBD2 agrees at 10 bases. The V gene end was trimmed by 2 bases and the J gene end by 5 bases; junction bases not matched to a gene: 3. CDR3 length equals 15 residues. In germline, CDR1 is LGHNA, CDR2 YNFKEQ. Written as DNA, the CDR3 is TGTGCCAGCAGCCAAAGCGGGGGGGGCCACAATGAGCAGTTCTTC. Translating gives CASSQSGGGHNEQFF.

This sequence joins TRBV19 and TRBJ2-7; D may be TRBD1 (6 bases). The CDR3 is 13 residues long. Germline CDR1 reads LNHDA; CDR2 reads SQIVND (reference sequence). Trimming removed 3 bases from V and 4 bases from J, with 10 bases in between. DNA for the CDR3: TGTGCCAGTAGTATCACAGGGTGGTACGAGCAGTACTTC. Translation gives CASSITGWYEQYF.

The chain recombines TRBV14 with TRBJ1-5; weak D call: TRBD1 (5 bases). The V and J ends lost 2 bases and 9 bases respectively, with 11 bases between them. Germline lookup yields CDR1 SGHDN and CDR2 FVKESK. There are 13 residues in the CDR3. The CDR3 coding sequence is TGTGCCAGCAGCCAAACAGGTACTTCGCCCCAGCATTTT. Its translation is CASSQTGTSPQHF.

This chain connects TRBV19 to TRBJ1-1, with D perhaps matching TRBD1 (5 bases). V was pared by 5 bases and J by 1 base, with 14 bases between. CDR3 length: 15 amino acids. Germline V gives CDR1 LNHDA, CDR2 SQIVND (reference sequence). CDR3 in DNA: TGTGCCAGTAGTTCCTGGACATCAGAGAACACTGAAGCTTTCTTT. Encoded protein: CASSSWTSENTEAFF.

To note about this clonotype: Mismatch with germline at one junction end may stem from a read error. The chain joins TRBV7-7 to TRBJ2-1, with 8 positions matching TRBD1. Germline CDR1 is SSHAT and CDR2 is FNYEAQ (reference sequence). The length of the CDR3 is 15 residues. DNA for the CDR3: TGTGCTAGCAGCTTAGGTTGGACAGGGAACAATGAGCAGTTCTTC. Its translation: CASSLGWTGNNEQFF.

J is TRBJ1-2 and V is TRBV12-3 or TRBV12-4; D is ambiguous. The CDR3 is made up of 13 amino acids. Between the trimmed V and J ends, which lost 5 bases and 6 bases, there was a span of 13 bases. The CDR3 DNA reads as TGTGCCAGCAGTCCGGACCCTCTAGATGGCTACACCTTC. Translating it yields CASSPDPLDGYTF.

The rearrangement links TRBV12-3 or TRBV12-4 to TRBJ2-5; 8 bases line up with TRBD2. This CDR3 comprises 16 residues. V dropped 4 bases and J dropped 1; count of bases not matched to a gene: 8. CDR3 in amino acids: CASSSPSSGVQETQYF. In DNA form, the CDR3 reads TGTGCCAGCAGTTCCCCCAGTAGCGGGGTCCAAGAGACCCAGTACTTC.

The chain is built from TRBV14 and TRBJ1-2; D call uncertain. V was shortened by 3 bases and J by 1 base, with 6 bases between the two germline ends. The germline gives CDR1 SGHDN, CDR2 FVKESK. CDR3 length: 13 amino acids. CDR3 loop: CASSHKNNYGYTF. DNA of the CDR3: TGTGCCAGCAGCCACAAGAATAACTATGGCTACACCTTC.

In nucleotides, the CDR3 is TGTGCCAGCACCTCCCCGGGGGGGGACGGGACCCAGTACTTC. This gives the protein CASTSPGGDGTQYF. This chain uses TRBV7-9 with TRBJ2-5, with 8 bases that match TRBD2. The junction had 11 bases not matched to a gene; V was cut back by 7 bases and J by 7 bases. CDR3 length equals 14 residues. CDR1 is SEHNR, CDR2 FQNEAQ, per germline (reference sequence).